This T cell receptor (beta chain) stems from a study of shared clonotypes between healthy human individuals. V gave up 0 bases and J gave up 5 bases; unmatched junction bases: 8. Germline V gene sequence: CDR1 ENHRY, CDR2 SYGVKD. CDR3 length equals 17 residues. This table comes from immunoSEQ multiplex PCR, and its TCRdb copy is limited to in-frame clones, with some not included. The sample includes 550,000 to 850,000 clones, approximately 79% of them seen just once. This clone was observed a few times. Material: memory CD4+ T cells sorted from blood. The sample's subset: CD45RA-negative fraction. This clonotype originated in a woman in her twenties or thirties in good health. This chain links TRBV10-3 with TRBJ2-1, with TRBD2 matching 9 bases. This chain's CDR3 is CAISESMASGDDNEQFF. The CDR3 DNA reads as TGTGCCATCAGTGAGTCGATGGCTAGCGGGGACGACAATGAGCAGTTCTTC.